The 25 T cell receptor beta chains presented below share a single source sample, sequenced in a study of T cell responses to AZD1222 COVID-19 vaccine. Profiled with immunoSEQ multiplex PCR; TCRdb holds only in-frame clones, not every one. The sample has 100,000 to 120,000 clones; 81% are singletons. Specimen: peripheral blood, collected on day 0 of AZD1222 vaccination. All receptors derive from an adult in good health.

This clone was picked up one time. A junction boundary mismatches the germline segment, possibly from a read error. The V gene is TRBV24-1, the J gene TRBJ1-5; 7 bases are shared with TRBD1. In germline, CDR1 is KGHDR, CDR2 SFDVKD. This CDR3 spans 13 amino acids. In DNA, the CDR3 is TGTGCCACCAGCGGACAGGACAATGAGCCCCAGCATTTT. As protein: CATSGQDNEPQHF.

A few counts support this clone. This chain uses TRBV2 with TRBJ1-3, with D possibly TRBD1 on 5 matching bases. Between the trimmed V and J ends, which lost 7 bases and 0 bases, there was a span of 13 bases. Germline V CDR1 and CDR2: SNHLY, FYNNEI. The CDR3 runs 15 residues. DNA for the CDR3: TGTGCCAGCAATAGGGACGCCCTCTCTGGAAACACCATATATTTT. It is translated as CASNRDALSGNTIYF.

The rearrangement joins TRBV2 to TRBJ2-3, with D hard to call. Germline V lookup: CDR1 SNHLY, CDR2 FYNNEI. V lost 8 bases, J lost 1 base, and 16 bases lay in between. The CDR3 contains 15 residues. The CDR3 is CASSKGRFGTDTQYF. CDR3 in DNA: TGTGCCAGCTCTAAAGGACGGTTTGGCACAGATACGCAGTATTTT.

The rearrangement links TRBV30 to TRBJ1-5; unclear D gene. The CDR3 length is 12 residues. Germline V gene sequence: CDR1 GTSNPN, CDR2 SVGIG (reference sequence). The V gene lost 1 base and the J gene lost 7 bases, with 8 bases spanning the gap. DNA of the CDR3: TGTGCCTGGAGTGGCGGGTCCCAGCCCCAGCATTTT. Protein: CAWSGGSQPQHF.

The chain combines TRBV29-1 with TRBJ1-2; D remains unclear. This CDR3 is built from 16 residues. CDR1 is SQVTM and CDR2 is ANQGSEA in the germline V gene. V lost 0 bases to trimming and J lost 0 bases, with 14 bases between them. CDR3 nucleotides: TGCAGCGTTGAAGATCGAGTAATAACAACTAACTATGGCTACACCTTC. This translates into CSVEDRVITTNYGYTF.

The sample holds one count of this clone. Mismatch with germline at one junction end may stem from a read error. The chain employs TRBV29-1 and TRBJ1-2, with 9 bases lining up with TRBD1. Germline values: CDR1 SQVTM, CDR2 ANQGSEA. The CDR3 has 9 amino acids. The CDR3 DNA reads as TGCAGCGTCGGGACAGGGATGGCCTTC. Protein product: CSVGTGMAF.

This clone counts as medium-sized. This chain links TRBV19 with TRBJ1-2; TRBD1 is a possible D gene (5 bases). This CDR3 comprises 15 residues. The germline V and J ends were trimmed by 2 bases and 4 bases, with 14 bases remaining between them. The V gene's germline CDR1 is LNHDA and CDR2 SQIVND (reference sequence). The CDR3 reads CASSINPGSGYGYTF. DNA for the CDR3: TGTGCCAGTAGTATAAACCCAGGGTCCGGCTATGGCTACACCTTC.

This clone was observed a few times. V is TRBV14 and J is TRBJ1-2, with a weak D call TRBD1 (6 bases). Germline V CDR1 and CDR2: SGHDN, FVKESK. The CDR3 extends over 14 amino acids. The V end was cut by 4 bases, the J end by 5 bases, with 14 bases between. This chain's CDR3 is CASSRGGGFYGYTF. CDR3 bases: TGTGCCAGCAGCCGCGGAGGGGGGTTTTATGGCTACACCTTC.

This clone was detected only a few times. The V call is TRBV28, the J call TRBJ1-1; tentatively, D is TRBD1 (5 bases). Trimming took off 11 bases at V and 7 bases at J, with 11 bases between the two ends. The CDR3 is 10 amino acids. Per germline, CDR1 MDHEN and CDR2 SYDVKM. CDR3 sequence reads: CASGLREAFF. The CDR3 DNA sequence: TGTGCCTCGGGGCTTCGTGAAGCTTTCTTT.

DNA of the CDR3: TGTGCCAGCAGCTCCTTCGGGGCGCGAGCTTTCTTT. This gives the protein CASSSFGARAFF. The chain carries TRBV7-2 and TRBJ1-1; D may be TRBD1 (5 bases). Germline lookup yields CDR1 SGHTA and CDR2 FQGNSA. V was clipped by 4 bases and J by 10 bases, with 13 bases between them. CDR3 size: 12 residues.

This clone was found once. This chain joins TRBV28 and TRBJ1-2, with 11 bases that match TRBD1. Germline loops: CDR1 MDHEN, CDR2 SYDVKM. V shed 8 bases and J 8 bases; nucleotides not matched to a gene: 7. CDR3 length: 13 residues. The CDR3 DNA sequence: TGTGCCAGCCTCGGAGGGACAGGGGGGGGCTACACCTTC. This translates into CASLGGTGGGYTF.

The chain joins TRBV2 to TRBJ1-3, with a tentative D call TRBD1 (6 bases). V lost 7 bases and J lost 0, with 10 bases in between. The CDR3 consists of 14 residues. CDR1 and CDR2 (germline): SNHLY, FYNNEI. Here the CDR3 reads CASTGQLSGNTIYF. The CDR3 DNA sequence: TGTGCCAGCACCGGACAGCTCTCTGGAAACACCATATATTTT.

This clone was detected once. The chain links TRBV28 to TRBJ2-4; tentatively, D is TRBD1 (6 bases). This CDR3 region has 19 residues. V was shortened by 5 bases and J by 0 bases, with 23 bases between the two germline ends. The germline V gene encodes CDR1 MDHEN and CDR2 SYDVKM. CDR3 sequence (DNA): TGTGCCAGCAGTCCCGGGCCGAACAGGGTTGACTTAGCCAAAAACATTCAGTACTTC. This gives the protein CASSPGPNRVDLAKNIQYF.

The genes are TRBV19 and TRBJ1-2, with 8 bases matching TRBD1. CDR3 length: 15 amino acids. The trim removed 5 bases at V and 5 bases at J, leaving 10 bases unmatched. The germline V gene encodes CDR1 LNHDA and CDR2 SQIVND (reference sequence). The CDR3 reads CASSFPQGAGYGYTF. CDR3 bases: TGTGCCAGTAGTTTCCCCCAGGGGGCAGGATATGGCTACACCTTC.

As concerns this clone: Other nucleotide sequences in the sample specify the same CDR3. This chain links TRBV2 with TRBJ2-2, with no clear D. Trimming stripped 4 bases from V and 5 bases from J, with 14 bases between. Germline CDR1 reads SNHLY; CDR2 reads FYNNEI. The CDR3 contains 15 residues. The chain's CDR3 is CASSGQGLGTGELFF. The CDR3 nucleotides read TGTGCCAGCAGTGGGCAAGGATTGGGGACCGGGGAGCTGTTTTTT.

The table lists this clone with a few counts. The V call is TRBV5-1, the J call TRBJ2-3; no clear D. Trimming took off 0 bases at V and 2 bases at J, with 13 bases between the two ends. CDR3 length equals 16 residues. Germline V gene sequence: CDR1 SGHRS, CDR2 YFSETQ. The CDR3 sequence is CASSLAGWVNTDTQYF. As DNA, the CDR3 is TGCGCCAGCAGCTTGGCTGGTTGGGTCAACACAGATACGCAGTATTTT.

This chain joins TRBV6-6 and TRBJ2-2; 7 positions agree with TRBD1. CDR1 is MNHNY and CDR2 is SVGAGI in the germline V gene (reference sequence). The trim removed 1 base at V and 0 bases at J, leaving 2 bases unmatched. The CDR3 runs 16 residues. The CDR3 DNA reads as TGTGCCAGCAGTTACTATGGACAGGCGAACACCGGGGAGCTGTTTTTT. This translates into CASSYYGQANTGELFF.

The gene calls are TRBV4-1 and TRBJ2-7; D ambiguous. The CDR3 runs 14 residues. Germline V gene lookup returns CDR1 MGHRA and CDR2 YSYEKL. V gave up 0 bases and J gave up 0 bases, with 6 bases separating them. The CDR3 sequence is CASSQDSDSYEQYF. As DNA, the CDR3 is TGCGCCAGCAGCCAAGATTCCGACTCCTACGAGCAGTACTTC.

There are a few counts of this clone. V and J are TRBV11-2 and TRBJ1-2; TRBD1 matches 8 bases. CDR1 is SGHAT, CDR2 FQNNGV, per germline. The V gene end was trimmed by 4 bases and the J gene end by 4 bases; junction bases not matched to a gene: 17. The CDR3 consists of 18 residues. This chain's CDR3 is CASSSSRTGLRRGYGYTF. Here the CDR3 DNA reads TGTGCCAGCAGCTCATCTCGGACAGGGTTAAGACGCGGCTATGGCTACACCTTC.

This clone was seen a handful of times. V gene TRBV29-1 combines with J gene TRBJ2-3; 7 bases agree with TRBD2. Germline CDR1 is SQVTM and CDR2 is ANQGSEA. The CDR3 length is 14 residues. Trimming at V came to 2 bases and at J to 0 bases, leaving 2 bases not matched to a gene. The CDR3 loop is CSVEREVSTDTQYF. CDR3 coding DNA: TGCAGCGTTGAACGGGAGGTTAGCACAGATACGCAGTATTTT.

This chain links TRBV19 with TRBJ2-1; 8 bases align to TRBD2. Losses at the gene ends were 3 bases for V and 0 bases for J; bases not matched to a gene: 1. CDR3 size: 15 residues. Looked up from germline, CDR1 is LNHDA and CDR2 is SQIVND (reference sequence). CDR3 loop: CASSMSGSSYNEQFF. The CDR3 region has the DNA TGTGCCAGTAGTATGAGCGGGAGCTCCTACAATGAGCAGTTCTTC.

CDR3 sequence reads: CASRTGPSGVRNEQFF. CDR3 DNA sequence: TGTGCCAGCAGGACAGGGCCCTCGGGAGTTAGGAATGAGCAGTTCTTC. The chain combines TRBV28 with TRBJ2-1; possibly TRBD1 for D (7 bases). Germline V CDR1 and CDR2: MDHEN, SYDVKM. The CDR3 is 16 residues long. V was clipped by 6 bases and J by 7 bases, with 22 bases between them.

The chain recombines TRBV5-1 with TRBJ1-2; D is uncertain. V lost 0 bases to trimming and J lost 8 bases, with 14 bases between them. The CDR3 extends over 14 amino acids. Germline V lookup: CDR1 SGHRS, CDR2 YFSETQ. The CDR3 reads CASSLALEGQGYTF. In DNA form, the CDR3 reads TGCGCCAGCAGCTTGGCCTTGGAGGGTCAAGGCTACACCTTC.

The chain has TRBV6-5 and TRBJ1-2; 7 bases match TRBD1. J was trimmed by 4 bases and V by 7 bases; bases with no gene match: 9. The CDR3 runs 14 residues. Germline-derived CDR1 and CDR2 are MNHEY and SVGAGI. The CDR3 DNA reads TGTGCCAGCACTCGAAGACAGGGAAGCTATGGCTACACCTTC. The encoded protein is CASTRRQGSYGYTF.

The rearrangement joins TRBV4-3 to TRBJ2-6, with a possible D match to TRBD1 (6 bases). Germline lookup yields CDR1 LGHNA and CDR2 YSLEER. The CDR3 covers 17 residues. Trimming stripped 4 bases from V and 0 bases from J, with 13 bases between. The CDR3 DNA sequence: TGCGCCAGCAGCCCACAGGGTCCCAGCTCTGGGGCCAACGTCCTGACTTTC. It codes for CASSPQGPSSGANVLTF.